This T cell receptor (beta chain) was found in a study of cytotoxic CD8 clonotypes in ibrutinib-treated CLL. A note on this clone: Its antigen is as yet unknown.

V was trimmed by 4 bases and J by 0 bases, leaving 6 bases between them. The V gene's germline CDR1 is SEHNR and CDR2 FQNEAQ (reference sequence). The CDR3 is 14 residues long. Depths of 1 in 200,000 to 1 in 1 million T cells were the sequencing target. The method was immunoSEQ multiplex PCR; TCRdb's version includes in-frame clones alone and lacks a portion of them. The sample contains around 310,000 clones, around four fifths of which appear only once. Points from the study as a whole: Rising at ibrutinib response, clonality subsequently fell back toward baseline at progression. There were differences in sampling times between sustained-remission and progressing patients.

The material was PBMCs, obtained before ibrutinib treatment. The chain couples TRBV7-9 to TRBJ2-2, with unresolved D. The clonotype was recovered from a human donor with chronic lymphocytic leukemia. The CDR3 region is CASSSSPNTGELFF. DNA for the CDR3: TGTGCCAGCAGCTCTTCCCCGAACACCGGGGAGCTGTTTTTT.